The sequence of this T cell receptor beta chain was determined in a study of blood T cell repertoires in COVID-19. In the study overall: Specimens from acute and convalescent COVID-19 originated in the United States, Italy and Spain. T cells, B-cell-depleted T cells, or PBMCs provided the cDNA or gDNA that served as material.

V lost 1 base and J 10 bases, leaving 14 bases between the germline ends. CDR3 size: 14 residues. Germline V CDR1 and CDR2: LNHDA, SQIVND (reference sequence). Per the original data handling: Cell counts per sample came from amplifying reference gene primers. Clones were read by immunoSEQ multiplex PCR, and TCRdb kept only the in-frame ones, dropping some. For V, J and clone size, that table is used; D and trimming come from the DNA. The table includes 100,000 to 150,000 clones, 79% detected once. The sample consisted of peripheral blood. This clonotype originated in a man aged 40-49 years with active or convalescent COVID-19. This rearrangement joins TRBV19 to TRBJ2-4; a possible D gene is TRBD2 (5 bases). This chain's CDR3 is CASSIVSLPGIQYF. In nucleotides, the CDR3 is TGTGCCAGTAGTATAGTCTCGCTGCCGGGGATTCAGTACTTC.